The next 17 T cell receptor beta chains were all read from a single sample in a study of long-term antiretroviral therapy in people with HIV. Running of the v3.0 immunoSEQ assay took place at survey level. Sequencing used immunoSEQ multiplex PCR; TCRdb keeps in-frame clones, though not all of them. In the table there are around 30,000 clones, 70% to 90% of which are singletons. The sample consisted of unsorted PBMCs, taken 1.1 years after starting antiretroviral therapy. Source of these receptors: a young man with HIV.

This rearrangement joins TRBV6-1 to TRBJ1-1; the D is unclear. CDR1 is MNHNS and CDR2 is SASEGT in the germline V gene. CDR3 length: 11 residues. Between the trimmed V and J ends, which lost 11 bases and 7 bases, there was a span of 14 bases. The CDR3 bases are TGTGCCGAAGGGCGGGGAGGTGAAGCTTTCTTT. Its translation is CAEGRGGEAFF.

The gene calls are TRBV27 and TRBJ2-1; TRBD1 matches 9 bases. The junction had 11 bases not matched to a gene; V was cut back by 3 bases and J by 8 bases. The CDR3 has 16 residues. Germline CDR1 is MNHEY and CDR2 is SMNVEV (reference sequence). The DNA for the CDR3 is TGTGCCAGCAGTTTTGCCCGGGACAGGGAGGTCGATGAGCAGTTCTTC. Translated: CASSFARDREVDEQFF.

The genes are TRBV5-6 and TRBJ2-7; maybe TRBD2 (6 bases). This CDR3 contains 15 residues. The germline CDR1 and CDR2 sequences are SGHDT and YYEEEE. The V end lost 4 bases, the J end lost 0 bases, and 14 bases lay between the germline ends. CDR3 DNA sequence: TGTGCCAGCAGCGTCCGGGACGGGAGCTCCTACGAGCAGTACTTC. Amino acid sequence: CASSVRDGSSYEQYF.

This chain joins TRBV5-1 and TRBJ2-7; D may be TRBD1 or TRBD2 (5 bases each). The CDR3 is made up of 15 amino acids. V lost 6 bases to trimming and J lost 4 bases, with 20 bases between them. CDR1 and CDR2 (germline): SGHRS, YFSETQ. This CDR3 is CASKSDGGLRYEQYF. As DNA, the CDR3 is TGCGCCAGCAAATCGGATGGGGGTTTAAGGTACGAGCAGTACTTC. Variable domain in full (rest from reference TRBV5-1 and TRBJ2-7): KAGVTQTPRYLIKTRGQQVTLSCSPISGHRSVSWYQQTPGQGLQFLFEYFSETQRNKGNFPGRFSGRQFSNSRSEMNVSTLELGDSALYLCASKSDGGLRYEQYFGPGTRLTVT.

The chain joins TRBV28 to TRBJ2-7; the D is unclear. CDR1 is MDHEN, CDR2 SYDVKM, per germline. The V gene lost 5 bases and the J gene lost 1 base, with 6 bases spanning the gap. The CDR3 consists of 12 residues. As DNA, the CDR3 is TGTGCCAGCAGTCCACGTTCCTACGAGCAGTACTTC. Protein product: CASSPRSYEQYF.

The chain recombines TRBV7-6 with TRBJ1-6; 8 nucleotides align to TRBD1. The CDR3 runs to 14 residues. Looked up from germline, CDR1 is SGHVS and CDR2 is FNYEAQ. V trimming: 5 bases; J trimming: 9 bases; junction bases outside the gene matches: 6. CDR3 residues: CASSPAGGSSPLHF. The CDR3 DNA is TGTGCCAGCAGCCCAGCAGGGGGCTCTTCACCCCTCCACTTT.

The chain recombines TRBV19 with TRBJ1-1, with no clear D. Germline CDR1 reads LNHDA; CDR2 reads SQIVND (reference sequence). Trimming shortened V by 9 bases and J by 4 bases, and 12 bases separated the two germline ends. This CDR3 is built from 12 residues. This chain's CDR3 is CASKTSFTEAFF. In nucleotides, the CDR3 is TGTGCCAGCAAGACGTCCTTCACTGAAGCTTTCTTT.

The sample holds one count of this clone. This chain joins TRBV7-2 and TRBJ2-1; D is uncertain. The V gene lost 1 base and the J gene lost 4 bases, with 8 bases spanning the gap. This CDR3 has 14 residues. Germline values: CDR1 SGHTA, CDR2 FQGNSA. The DNA of the CDR3 is TGTGCCAGCAGCTTAGACCCAGCTTACAATGAGCAGTTCTTC. Protein product: CASSLDPAYNEQFF.

This chain uses TRBV11-2 with TRBJ2-7; tentative D call: TRBD2 (6 bases). This CDR3 is built from 15 residues. Trimming removed 2 bases from V and 2 bases from J, with 13 bases in between. Germline V gives CDR1 SGHAT, CDR2 FQNNGV. The CDR3 coding sequence is TGTGCCAGCAGCTTATACCCGGGAGTGCCCTACGAGCAGTACTTC. As protein: CASSLYPGVPYEQYF.

This chain uses TRBV25-1 with TRBJ2-5, with 10 positions matching TRBD1. Germline V CDR1 and CDR2: MGHDK, SYGVNS. With 1 base clipped from V and 4 bases from J, the junction kept 6 bases outside the gene matches. The CDR3 covers 16 residues. The CDR3: CASSELRTGGRETQYF. In DNA, the CDR3 is TGTGCCAGCAGTGAATTGAGGACAGGGGGTCGAGAGACCCAGTACTTC.

The genes are TRBV29-1 and TRBJ2-1, with D unclear. This CDR3 is 16 amino acids long. Germline V gene lookup returns CDR1 SQVTM and CDR2 ANQGSEA. Deletions cut 0 bases from V and 0 bases from J, with 12 bases between. CDR3 amino acids: CSVEDRRLISYNEQFF. The CDR3 DNA is TGCAGCGTTGAAGATCGACGGCTGATCTCCTACAATGAGCAGTTCTTC.

This chain connects TRBV30 to TRBJ2-2, with unresolved D. The CDR3 is made up of 12 amino acids. V was shortened by 5 bases and J by 6 bases, with 10 bases between the two germline ends. The germline CDR1 and CDR2 sequences are GTSNPN and SVGIG (reference sequence). This CDR3 is CAWASEAGELFF. DNA for the CDR3: TGTGCCTGGGCTTCCGAGGCCGGGGAGCTGTTTTTT. The variable domain in full, completed from reference TRBV30 and TRBJ2-2, reads SQTIHQWPATLVQPVGSPLSLECTVEGTSNPNLYWYRQAAGRGLQLLFYSVGIGQISSEVPQNLSASRPQDRQFILSSKKLLLSDSGFYLCAWASEAGELFFGEGSRLTVL.

The chain couples TRBV7-2 to TRBJ1-3; 8 bases match TRBD1. The CDR3 has 15 amino acids. CDR1 is SGHTA and CDR2 is FQGNSA in the germline V gene. The trim removed 5 bases at V and 4 bases at J, leaving 7 bases unmatched. For the CDR3, the DNA is TGTGCCAGCAGCGCAGGGGGCGCGGCGGGAAACACCATATATTTT. It is translated as CASSAGGAAGNTIYF.

The J gene is TRBJ2-7, the V gene TRBV11-2; D perhaps matches TRBD2 (6 bases). V shed 1 base and J shed 4 bases, with 20 bases lying between them. This CDR3 has 17 residues. The germline gives CDR1 SGHAT, CDR2 FQNNGV. CDR3 nucleotide sequence: TGTGCCAGCAGCTTAGGAACGGGAGTATCGTTTGGGTACGAGCAGTACTTC. This encodes CASSLGTGVSFGYEQYF. Looking up the rest from reference TRBV11-2 and TRBJ2-7 gives the full variable domain: EAGVAQSPRYKIIEKRQSVAFWCNPISGHATLYWYQQILGQGPKLLIQFQNNGVVDDSQLPKDRFSAERLKGVDSTLKIQPAKLEDSAVYLCASSLGTGVSFGYEQYFGPGTRLTVT.

The chain combines TRBV6-1 with TRBJ1-4; the D gene is possibly TRBD1 (6 bases). This CDR3 region has 16 residues. Germline-derived CDR1 and CDR2 are MNHNS and SASEGT. Trimming stripped 3 bases from V and 0 bases from J, with 11 bases between. CDR3 region: CASSDWGHPTNEKLFF. CDR3 DNA: TGTGCCAGCAGTGACTGGGGACACCCAACTAATGAAAAACTGTTTTTT.

The chain is built from TRBV4-3 and TRBJ2-2; either TRBD1 or TRBD2 may fit D (6 bases each). The CDR3 sequence is 15 residues long. The V end was cut by 4 bases, the J end by 5 bases, with 14 bases between. Germline values: CDR1 LGHNA, CDR2 YSLEER. CDR3 nucleotides: TGCGCCAGCAGCCTAGAGGGGGGTCGAACCGGGGAGCTGTTTTTT. Residues: CASSLEGGRTGELFF.

The chain joins TRBV30 to TRBJ2-7; no firm D call. The CDR3 has 14 amino acids. Germline lookup yields CDR1 GTSNPN and CDR2 SVGIG (reference sequence). With 0 bases removed from V and 2 bases from J, the gap between germline ends came to 11 bases. The CDR3 bases are TGTGCCTGGAGTGTAGACGGACCCACCTACGAGCAGTACTTC. Protein sequence: CAWSVDGPTYEQYF.